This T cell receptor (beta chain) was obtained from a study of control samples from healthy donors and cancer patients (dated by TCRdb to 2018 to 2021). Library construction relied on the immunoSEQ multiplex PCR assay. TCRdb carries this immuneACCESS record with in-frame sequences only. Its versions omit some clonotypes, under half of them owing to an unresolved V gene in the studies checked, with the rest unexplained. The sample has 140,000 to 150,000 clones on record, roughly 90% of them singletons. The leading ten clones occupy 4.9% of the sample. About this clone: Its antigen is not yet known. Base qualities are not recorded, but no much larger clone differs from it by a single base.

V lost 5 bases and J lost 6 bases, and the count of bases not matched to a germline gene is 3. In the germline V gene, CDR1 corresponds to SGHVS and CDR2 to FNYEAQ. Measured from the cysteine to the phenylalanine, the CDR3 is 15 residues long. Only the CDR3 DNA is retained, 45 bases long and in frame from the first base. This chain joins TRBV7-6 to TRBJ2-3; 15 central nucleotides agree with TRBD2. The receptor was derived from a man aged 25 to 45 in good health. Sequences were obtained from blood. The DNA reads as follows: TGTGCCAGCAGCCTCGGGACTAGCGGGAGGGATACGCAGTATTTT. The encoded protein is CASSLGTSGRDTQYF.